The 12 T cell receptor beta chains listed next were all sequenced from one sample in a study of blood T cell repertoires in COVID-19. The repertoire was sequenced with immunoSEQ multiplex PCR; TCRdb's copy has only in-frame clones and lacks some. The sample lists about 170,000 clones; around 90% were seen once. Material for sequencing was peripheral blood. Receptors originate from a woman of 80 years or more with COVID-19, enrolled during active disease.

A single count supports this clone. The chain joins TRBV29-1 to TRBJ2-3, with 9 bases fitting TRBD2. CDR3 length: 14 residues. V shed 0 bases, J shed 8 bases, and the junction held 6 bases outside the gene matches. Germline lookup yields CDR1 SQVTM and CDR2 ANQGSEA. CDR3 residues: CSVEDGAGGGTQYF. CDR3 DNA sequence: TGCAGCGTTGAAGATGGGGCGGGAGGGGGTACGCAGTATTTT.

This chain links TRBV9 with TRBJ2-1; TRBD2 matches at 10 bases. V shed 0 bases and J 7 bases; nucleotides not matched to a gene: 7. Looked up from germline, CDR1 is SGDLS and CDR2 is YYNGEE. The CDR3 length is 16 residues. The CDR3 DNA reads as TGTGCCAGCAGCGTAGCGGGTACTAGCGGGATTAATGAGCAGTTCTTC. Its protein product is CASSVAGTSGINEQFF.

The chain combines TRBV5-1 with TRBJ1-3, with D tentatively TRBD1 (5 bases). CDR1 is SGHRS and CDR2 is YFSETQ in the germline V gene. There are 16 residues in the CDR3. V was clipped by 4 bases and J by 2 bases, with 16 bases between them. CDR3 nucleotide sequence: TGCGCCAGCAGCCCCAACCCCCAGGGCGCTGGAAACACCATATATTTT. Translating gives CASSPNPQGAGNTIYF.

V is TRBV9 and J is TRBJ2-1; possible D gene TRBD2, 5 bases. The CDR3 length is 13 residues. The V end lost 1 base, the J end lost 7 bases, and 9 bases lay between the germline ends. Germline V gene data show CDR1 as SGDLS and CDR2 as YYNGEE. CDR3 residues: CASSVYGGNEQFF. CDR3 DNA: TGTGCCAGCAGCGTATATGGCGGGAATGAGCAGTTCTTC.

V usage is TRBV7-3 and J usage is TRBJ1-5; 9 nucleotides match TRBD1. CDR3 length equals 14 residues. Trimming cost V 4 bases and J 6 bases; bases outside gene matches: 4. CDR1 SGHTA and CDR2 FQGTGA come from the germline V gene. Here the CDR3 DNA reads TGTGCCAGCAGCTCCACAGGGGGCGGTCAGCCCCAGCATTTT. This codes for CASSSTGGGQPQHF.

The chain employs TRBV27 and TRBJ2-3; maybe TRBD2 (6 bases). CDR1 MNHEY and CDR2 SMNVEV come from the germline V gene (reference sequence). The CDR3 spans 14 residues. The germline V and J ends were trimmed by 6 bases and 0 bases, with 10 bases remaining between them. The CDR3 here is CASRSRGSTDTQYF. In DNA form, the CDR3 reads TGTGCCAGCAGAAGTCGGGGGAGCACAGATACGCAGTATTTT.

The chain couples TRBV11-2 to TRBJ2-2; tentatively, D is TRBD1 (6 bases). Germline V lookup: CDR1 SGHAT, CDR2 FQNNGV. The V end lost 9 bases, the J end lost 0 bases, and 11 bases lay between the germline ends. The CDR3 loop spans 14 amino acids. The DNA for the CDR3 is TGTGCCAGTCTGGACAGCGCGAACACCGGGGAGCTGTTTTTT. Protein product: CASLDSANTGELFF. Combining the CDR3 with reference TRBV11-2 and TRBJ2-2 gives the whole variable domain EAGVAQSPRYKIIEKRQSVAFWCNPISGHATLYWYQQILGQGPKLLIQFQNNGVVDDSQLPKDRFSAERLKGVDSTLKIQPAKLEDSAVYLCASLDSANTGELFFGEGSRLTVL.

The chain joins TRBV18 to TRBJ1-3, with 7 bases aligning to TRBD1. Germline assignment: CDR1 KGHSH and CDR2 LQKENI. Unmatched junction bases numbered 17, after V lost 1 base and J lost 2 bases. The CDR3 spans 20 residues. The CDR3 DNA is TGTGCCAGCTCACCACTCCCGGCCTCACCGGGGACAGTTACTGGAAACACCATATATTTT. It specifies CASSPLPASPGTVTGNTIYF. Complete variable domain (other parts from reference TRBV18 and TRBJ1-3): NAGVMQNPRHLVRRRGQEARLRCSPMKGHSHVYWYRQLPEEGLKFMVYLQKENIIDESGMPKERFSAEFPKEGPSILRIQQVVRGDSAAYFCASSPLPASPGTVTGNTIYFGEGSWLTVV.

J is TRBJ2-3 and V is TRBV7-9; 8 nucleotides line up with TRBD2. The V and J ends lost 4 bases and 2 bases, in that order; junction bases with no gene match: 14. This CDR3 region has 18 residues. Germline loops: CDR1 SEHNR, CDR2 FQNEAQ (reference sequence). The CDR3 DNA reads as TGTGCCAGCAGCTCCCAACGGGGTAGCGGGATTCCCACAGATACGCAGTATTTT. The encoded protein is CASSSQRGSGIPTDTQYF.

V gene TRBV27 combines with J gene TRBJ2-1; 9 bases map to TRBD2. Germline V lookup: CDR1 MNHEY, CDR2 SMNVEV (reference sequence). The CDR3 length is 16 residues. Trimming cost V 10 bases and J 4 bases; bases outside gene matches: 14. The DNA for the CDR3 is TGTGCCACCGGTAGTAAGCGAAGCGGGAGGTACAATGAGCAGTTCTTC. Encoded protein: CATGSKRSGRYNEQFF.

The V call is TRBV5-1, the J call TRBJ2-2; TRBD1 is a possible D gene (5 bases). The ends were cut back, 4 bases at V and 1 base at J, with 11 bases in the middle. The CDR3 is 15 residues long. CDR1 is SGHRS, CDR2 YFSETQ, per germline. For the CDR3, the DNA is TGCGCCAGCAGCGATAATACAGGGAACACCGGGGAGCTGTTTTTT. This gives the protein CASSDNTGNTGELFF. The entire variable domain, with the rest obtained from reference TRBV5-1 and TRBJ2-2, is as follows: KAGVTQTPRYLIKTRGQQVTLSCSPISGHRSVSWYQQTPGQGLQFLFEYFSETQRNKGNFPGRFSGRQFSNSRSEMNVSTLELGDSALYLCASSDNTGNTGELFFGEGSRLTVL.

The count of this clone is one. V usage is TRBV28 and J usage is TRBJ1-4, with D unresolved. This CDR3 comprises 15 residues. Trimming shortened V by 3 bases and J by 11 bases, and 19 bases separated the two germline ends. CDR1 MDHEN and CDR2 SYDVKM come from the germline V gene. For the CDR3, the DNA is TGTGCCAGCAGTTTGGTGGGCGGGCTTGGGGTCAAACTGTTTTTT. Translating gives CASSLVGGLGVKLFF.